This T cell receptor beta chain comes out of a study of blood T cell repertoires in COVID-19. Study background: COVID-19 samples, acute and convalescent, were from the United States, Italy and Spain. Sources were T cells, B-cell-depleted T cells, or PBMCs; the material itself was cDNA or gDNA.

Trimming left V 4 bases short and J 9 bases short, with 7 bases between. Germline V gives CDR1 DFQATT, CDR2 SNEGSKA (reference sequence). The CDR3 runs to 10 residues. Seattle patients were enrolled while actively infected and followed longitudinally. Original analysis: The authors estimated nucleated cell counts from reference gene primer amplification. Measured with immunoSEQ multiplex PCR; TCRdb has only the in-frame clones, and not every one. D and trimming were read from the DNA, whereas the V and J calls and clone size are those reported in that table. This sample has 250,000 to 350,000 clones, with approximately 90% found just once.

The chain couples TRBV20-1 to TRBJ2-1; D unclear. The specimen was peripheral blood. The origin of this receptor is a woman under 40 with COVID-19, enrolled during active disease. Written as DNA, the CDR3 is TGCAGTGCTATCTACCTTGAGCAGTTCTTC. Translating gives CSAIYLEQFF.